This T cell receptor beta chain was retrieved from a study of OX40 agonist ivuxolimab in advanced cancers. With respect to the entire study: Ivuxolimab was an agonistic, fully human IgG2 monoclonal antibody directed against OX40 (CD134), a costimulatory receptor. Intravenous ivuxolimab was administered to patients every 2 weeks at six dose levels: 0.01, 0.1, 0.3, 1.5, 3 and 10 mg/kg. Among the 50 to 55 dose-escalation patients, approximately 20 had hepatocellular carcinoma, roughly 15 melanoma, 9 renal cell carcinoma and 9 head and neck cancer. A male proportion of 75% to 85% and a mean age of 60 years, ranging from 23 to 79, were recorded for the dose-escalation cohort. Prior anti-PD-1, anti-PD-L1 or anti-CTLA-4 therapy was permitted, and checkpoint inhibitors had been received by about 36% of dose-escalation patients. Three dose-escalation patients achieved partial responses, one with hepatocellular carcinoma and two with cutaneous melanoma. Peripheral TCRbeta sequencing was intended to test whether TCR sequence diversity was altered and clonal T-cell expansion was caused by ivuxolimab. The paper reports the monotherapy dose-escalation portion (N of about 52 patients) of the phase I ivuxolimab trial. Study-wide findings and limitations: At doses from 0.1 to 3.0 mg/kg, clonal expansion was seen in both CD4+ and CD8+ blood T cells between baseline and week 6. After ivuxolimab, more expanded clones were found on average in CD8+ T cells than in CD4+ T cells. Low levels of normalized T-cell clonal expansion were also seen in some patients who did not respond. Partial responders in the 0.1-3.0 mg/kg groups had among the lowest normalized peripheral clonal expansion, especially among CD8+ T cells. Antigen specificity was not determined for the clonally expanded peripheral T cells.

The trial excluded patients who had a history of autoimmune disease or were on systemic immunosuppression. Peripheral blood for TCR sequencing was drawn from every dose cohort at baseline, at cycle 4 day 1 and at cycle 7 day 1. The samples were taken from a phase I, first-in-human, multicenter, open-label dose-escalation trial of ivuxolimab. Adults with locally advanced or metastatic melanoma, renal cell, hepatocellular, or head and neck squamous cell carcinoma were enrolled in the trial. Before TCR sequencing, CD4+ and CD8+ T cells were separately sorted from peripheral blood. About this clone itself: What antigen it recognizes has not been identified. Base qualities are missing; no much larger clone stands one base away.

Genomic DNA was extracted from sorted cells for sequencing of the TCRbeta CDR3 region. The immunoSEQ Assay was used to sequence the TCRbeta CDR3 regions. TCRdb took this table from immuneACCESS and kept in-frame rearrangements with V and J called. Such tables lack part of the clones; where checked against another copy, unresolved V genes explain under half of the gap, and the rest is unexplained. Here the sample has roughly 65,000 clones; around 90% occur a single time. 10% of the sample comes from the top ten. The material sequenced was CD4+ or CD8+ T cells sorted from blood, taken in a trial of the OX40 agonist ivuxolimab. The origin of this receptor is an adult with an advanced solid tumor such as melanoma, head and neck, liver or kidney cancer.

For the CDR3, the sequence is CASSKAQGAYGDTGELFF. The DNA sequence is given as TGTGCCAGCAGCAAAGCACAGGGGGCGTATGGGGACACCGGGGAGCTGTTTTTT. Recombination joined TRBV21-1 with TRBJ2-2; the table's D call of TRBD1 was not tested on the DNA. TRBV21-1 is annotated as a pseudogene. The CDR3 runs 18 residues from the cysteine to the phenylalanine. The read is trimmed to its CDR3 DNA, 54 bases read in frame from base 1.